This T cell receptor (beta chain) was identified in a study of graft-versus-host responses after intestinal transplantation. Across the study: Multivisceral, liver-intestinal, or isolated intestinal transplants were received by the recipients. Induction with anti-thymocyte globulin, then tacrolimus and steroids for three to four years, was given to all recipients.

With 5 bases clipped from V and 11 bases from J, the junction kept 9 bases outside the gene matches. Germline V gene sequence: CDR1 MNHNS, CDR2 SASEGT. There are 13 residues in the CDR3. A remark on this clone: Its target is not known.

Some clones are missing from TCRdb's copy, which holds only in-frame ones; the method was immunoSEQ multiplex PCR. The table has 40,000 to 45,000 clones, about 95% seen once. This sequence joins TRBV6-1 and TRBJ2-3; TRBD2 agrees at 8 bases. This clonotype was obtained from a human donor who was the organ donor for an intestinal transplant. The sample in question was unstimulated CD8+ T cells sorted from spleen or lymph node cells, obtained before transplant. The CDR3 DNA sequence: TGTGCCAGCAGTTGGGGGTTAGCGGGGATGCAGTATTTT. This encodes CASSWGLAGMQYF.